Shown below are 3 T cell receptor beta chains from a single sample sequenced in a study of T cell changes during pregnancy in multiple sclerosis. Sequencing used immunoSEQ multiplex PCR; TCRdb keeps in-frame clones, though not all of them. The sample yields approximately 71,000 clones, just over 90% seen once. The sample here was peripheral blood, taken in the third trimester of pregnancy. These receptors all stem from a female donor with multiple sclerosis, enrolled in a pregnancy study.

The V gene is TRBV5-1, the J gene TRBJ2-2; the match to TRBD1 covers 7 bases. This CDR3 is 14 amino acids long. The V segment lost 0 bases and the J segment 6 bases; nucleotides outside the gene matches: 2. Germline V gene lookup returns CDR1 SGHRS and CDR2 YFSETQ. The CDR3 protein is CASSLDRGSGELFF. CDR3 sequence (DNA): TGCGCCAGCAGCTTGGACAGGGGTTCCGGGGAGCTGTTTTTT.

The V gene is TRBV7-2, the J gene TRBJ2-1; perhaps TRBD1 as D (6 bases). In germline, CDR1 is SGHTA, CDR2 FQGNSA. This CDR3 is 15 amino acids long. V lost 3 bases to trimming and J lost 3 bases, with 12 bases between them. The CDR3, as DNA: TGTGCCAGCAGCTTGGGGGCGACAAACTACAATGAGCAGTTCTTC. This encodes CASSLGATNYNEQFF.

This clone was seen once. The chain couples TRBV14 to TRBJ2-7; possible D gene TRBD2, 6 bases. Germline V gene data show CDR1 as SGHDN and CDR2 as FVKESK. The V end lost 0 bases, the J end lost 3 bases, and 12 bases lay between the germline ends. This CDR3 is 15 amino acids long. The CDR3 DNA sequence: TGTGCCAGCAGCCAAGAGACGGGGAGGATCTACGAGCAGTACTTC. Its translation is CASSQETGRIYEQYF. The full variable domain, rest sourced from reference TRBV14 and TRBJ2-7, is EAGVTQFPSHSVIEKGQTVTLRCDPISGHDNLYWYRRVMGKEIKFLLHFVKESKQDESGMPNNRFLAERTGGTYSTLKVQPAELEDSGVYFCASSQETGRIYEQYFGPGTRLTVT.